This is a list of T cell receptor beta chains from one sample in a study of cytomegalovirus exposure and HLA in healthy donors. Data came from immunoSEQ multiplex PCR; TCRdb stores just in-frame clones and leaves some out. The sample lists around 120,000 clones, 80% occurring once. Sequencing was performed on PBMCs. The receptor set was obtained from a young man in good health and CMV-seronegative. Both conserved end residues are part of each CDR3. A D gene is named only where the DNA matches it firmly. Size is stated for part of the rows, as once, few or many counts, or as a class when the clone is expanded.

. | . | 11 | TRBJ1-1 | TRBV6-6 | TGTGCCAGCAGTTACACAGGAGAGTCTTTCTTT | CASSYTGESFF
. | . | 12 | TRBJ2-1 | TRBV5-8 | TGTGCCAGCAGCTTGGCGGGGTATGAGCAGTTCTTC | CASSLAGYEQFF
TRBD1 | . | 14 | TRBJ1-1 | TRBV5-1 | TGCGCCAGCAGCCTACCAGCAGGGGGCACTGAAGCTTTCTTT | CASSLPAGGTEAFF
. | . | 13 | TRBJ2-7 | TRBV28 | TGTGCCAGCAGAAATACAGTTTCCTACGAGCAGTACTTC | CASRNTVSYEQYF
TRBD2 | . | 16 | TRBJ2-1 | TRBV7-9 | TGTGCCAGCAGCCCCTCGGGACTAGCGGGTTACAATGAGCAGTTCTTC | CASSPSGLAGYNEQFF
. | . | 13 | TRBJ2-7 | TRBV2 | TGTGCTCAGGAGGCGGGTAACTCCTACGAGCAGTACTTC | CAQEAGNSYEQYF
TRBD1 | . | 15 | TRBJ2-3 | TRBV10-1 | TGCGCCAGCAGTGCGAGGACAGGTTTCACAGATACGCAGTATTTT | CASSARTGFTDTQYF
. | . | 15 | TRBJ1-3 | TRBV13 | TGTGCCAGCAGCCCTTCTAGTCGCACTGGAAACACCATATATTTT | CASSPSSRTGNTIYF
TRBD1 | . | 15 | TRBJ1-1 | TRBV18 | TGTGCCAGCTCACGTTCCGGGACAGGGGTAACTGAAGCTTTCTTT | CASSRSGTGVTEAFF
TRBD2 | . | 18 | TRBJ2-2 | TRBV16 | TGTGCCAGCAGCCAATGGGTATCGGCTAGCGGGAGTCCCGGGGAGCTGTTTTTT | CASSQWVSASGSPGELFF
TRBD2 | . | 16 | TRBJ2-1 | TRBV28 | TGTGCCAGCAGTGATACCGGGACTAGAAGGAGGGGTGAGCAGTTCTTC | CASSDTGTRRRGEQFF
. | few | 13 | TRBJ2-5 | TRBV10-1 | TGCGCCAGCAGTGATCAGGGGAGAGAGACCCAGTACTTC | CASSDQGRETQYF
. | . | 14 | TRBJ1-1 | TRBV18 | TGTGCCAGCTCAACCCGCGGGGGGCGCACTGAAGCTTTCTTT | CASSTRGGRTEAFF
. | . | 15 | TRBJ2-7 | TRBV7-8 | TGTGCCAGCAGCCGAGTCCGGGACTTCTCCTACGAGCAGTACTTC | CASSRVRDFSYEQYF
TRBD1 | . | 14 | TRBJ2-3 | TRBV28 | TGTGCCAGCCTCGGGGACAGTAGCACAGATACGCAGTATTTT | CASLGDSSTDTQYF
. | few | 12 | TRBJ2-7 | TRBV2 | TGTGCCAGCAGCTCTGGGGCTTACGAGCAGTACTTC | CASSSGAYEQYF
TRBD2 | . | 16 | TRBJ2-1 | TRBV7-9 | TGTGCCAGCAGCCCACCAGGCGGGAGCTCCTACAATGAGCAGTTCTTC | CASSPPGGSSYNEQFF
TRBD2 | . | 17 | TRBJ2-5 | TRBV25-1 | TGTGCCAGCAGTGAATCACTAGCGGGGGGGCTCCAAGAGACCCAGTACTTC | CASSESLAGGLQETQYF
TRBD2 | . | 15 | TRBJ2-1 | TRBV2 | TGTGCCAGCAGTGAAGGACTAGCGGTAAGGGGTGAGCAGTTCTTC | CASSEGLAVRGEQFF
TRBD2 | . | 14 | TRBJ2-7 | TRBV7-8 | TGTGCCAGCACCCTTAGCGGGATCGGATACGAGCAGTACTTC | CASTLSGIGYEQYF
. | . | 13 | TRBJ2-1 | TRBV9 | TGTGCCAGCAGCCCCCCCAGGGGCCATGAGCAGTTCTTC | CASSPPRGHEQFF
TRBD2 | once | 14 | TRBJ2-7 | TRBV5-6 | TGTGCCAGCAGCACTGAACTAGCGGCCTACGAGCAGTACTTC | CASSTELAAYEQYF
. | . | 14 | TRBJ2-5 | TRBV7-9 | TGTGCCAGCAGCCTAAGTTCAGGTTTAGAGACCCAGTACTTC | CASSLSSGLETQYF
TRBD2 | . | 16 | TRBJ2-7 | TRBV6-6 | TGTGCCAGCACCCAAGGACTAGCGGGAGGAGTTGGCGAGCAGTACTTC | CASTQGLAGGVGEQYF
. | . | 14 | TRBJ2-7 | TRBV28 | TGTGCCAGCACACAGGCCGGGCTAGGCTACGAGCAGTACTTC | CASTQAGLGYEQYF
. | once | 14 | TRBJ2-7 | TRBV28 | TGTGCCAGCAGTTTACCGGGGAGCTCCTACGAGCAGTACTTC | CASSLPGSSYEQYF
. | . | 13 | TRBJ1-1 | TRBV19 | TGTGCCAGTAGTTCACGACAGAACACTGAAGCTTTCTTT | CASSSRQNTEAFF
TRBD1 | . | 15 | TRBJ2-7 | TRBV5-1 | TGCGCCAGCAGCCTGAGAGGGACAGGGGGCTACGAGCAGTACTTC | CASSLRGTGGYEQYF
. | . | 16 | TRBJ2-2 | TRBV21-1 | TGTGCCAGCAGCAATGGGGTCGGGAGGGCGGCCGGGGAGCTGTTTTTT | CASSNGVGRAAGELFF
TRBD2 | . | 15 | TRBJ2-1 | TRBV9 | TGTGCCAGCAGCGTAGAGGGCGGGAGTTACAATGAGCAGTTCTTC | CASSVEGGSYNEQFF
TRBD1 | . | 14 | TRBJ1-1 | TRBV5-1 | TGCGCCAGCAGCAAGGGACAGGGTGGAACTGAAGCTTTCTTT | CASSKGQGGTEAFF
. | . | 13 | TRBJ2-1 | TRBV10-1 | TGCGCCAGCAGTGAGTCCGGGGTCAATGAGCAGTTCTTC | CASSESGVNEQFF
TRBD2 | few | 16 | TRBJ2-1 | TRBV4-3 | TGCGCCAGCAGCCCACTAGCGGGAAGGGTATACAATGAGCAGTTCTTC | CASSPLAGRVYNEQFF
. | . | 12 | TRBJ2-1 | TRBV7-9 | TGTTCCAGCAGCTTAGGGGGGGGAGAAAAGTTCTTC | CSSSLGGGEKFF
TRBD2 | . | 14 | TRBJ2-2 | TRBV6-4 | TGTGCCAGCAGTTACTCAGGAGAGAGCGGGGGGCTGTTTTTT | CASSYSGESGGLFF
. | . | 15 | TRBJ1-3 | TRBV7-9 | TGTGCCAGCAGCGCCGAAACAGGGCCTGGAAACACCATATATTTT | CASSAETGPGNTIYF
TRBD1 | . | 13 | TRBJ1-1 | TRBV7-6 | TGTGCCAGCAGCTTAGCGGAGGGGGCGGTAGCTTTCTTT | CASSLAEGAVAFF
TRBD1 | . | 16 | TRBJ1-5 | TRBV5-6 | TGTGCCAGCAGCTTGGGGGTACAGGGGGCTGGTCAGCCCCAGCATTTT | CASSLGVQGAGQPQHF
. | few | 13 | TRBJ2-7 | TRBV4-1 | TGCGCCAGCAGCCGGGACAAAGACTACGAGCAGTACTTC | CASSRDKDYEQYF
TRBD1 | . | 15 | TRBJ2-1 | TRBV19 | TGTGCCAGTAGTATCATGGGACAGGGGCTAGCTGAGCAGTTCTTC | CASSIMGQGLAEQFF
TRBD1 | . | 13 | TRBJ1-5 | TRBV5-1 | TGCGCCAGCAGCTCGGGACAGGGGGCCTCCCAGAATTTT | CASSSGQGASQNF
. | . | 15 | TRBJ1-5 | TRBV30 | TGTGCCTGGAGTATACACACAGGCAGCAATCAGCCCCAGCATTTT | CAWSIHTGSNQPQHF
TRBD1 | . | 14 | TRBJ1-2 | TRBV27 | TGTGCCAGCAGCCAGAGGGGGCTAGACTATGGCTACACCTTC | CASSQRGLDYGYTF
TRBD2 | . | 15 | TRBJ2-3 | TRBV5-1 | TGCGCCAGCAGCTCGGGACTAGCGAGCGCAGATACGCAGTATTTT | CASSSGLASADTQYF